This T cell receptor (beta chain) was observed in a study of blood T cell repertoires in COVID-19 (dated by TCRdb to 2018 to 2020). At the level of the whole study: The collaborator samples originated in the United States, Italy and Spain and spanned the acute and convalescent phases of COVID-19. The material from the prospective study consisted of cDNA or gDNA derived from T cells, B-cell-depleted T cells, or PBMCs. Deeply sampled blood TCRbeta repertoires from subjects exposed to, actively infected with, or recovered from COVID-19 were included in the dataset. The repertoires were released in a freely available public database intended as a resource for research on the immune response to SARS-CoV-2. Samples were obtained from the ongoing ImmuneRACE study (first 160 participants) and from 1,000 to 1,500 subjects provided by 6 global collaborators. Nearly every sample came with metadata listing a de-identified subject ID, COVID-19 status, age in years and sex. HLA class I and class II types, where available, came from metadata supplied by the sample provider rather than from assay-based typing. Broader findings and caveats from the paper: The amount of clinical and demographic metadata varied by source and participant and was provided uncurated.

On this clone: Its recognized antigen is unknown. The input lacks base qualities; no much larger clone sits a single base away.

A second Seattle source provided samples from volunteer blood donors who had recovered from COVID-19. Whole blood was collected in K2EDTA tubes by collaborating institutions according to the institutions' own protocols. Collaborator samples were shipped for TCRbeta analysis as frozen whole blood, isolated PBMCs, or DNA extracted from either sample type. Its CDR3 holds 16 amino acids, cysteine through phenylalanine. Only CDR3 DNA is held: 48 bases, read in frame from base 1. V ends up 4 bases short and J 6 bases short, with an unmatched junction base count of 11. CDR1 and CDR2 are drawn from the germline V gene: SGDLS, YYNGEE. TCRbeta CDR3 regions were amplified from genomic DNA using the immunoSEQ Assay, a bias-controlled multiplex PCR. In the paper's pipeline: Within the assay, amplification of reference gene primers was used to estimate how many nucleated cells each sample contained. To quantify the absolute abundance of each unique TCRbeta CDR3 rearrangement, sequence reads were collapsed and filtered. For each sample, productive Simpson clonality was calculated as the square root of Simpson's diversity index across productive rearrangements. TCRdb took over this immuneACCESS table, retaining in-frame rearrangements with V and J assigned. Such tables are incomplete; in checked studies, under half of the missing clones stem from an unresolved V gene, and the remainder is unexplained. The D gene and trimming were derived from the DNA, and the V and J assignments and clone size from that table. The sample table contains a few hundred thousand clones; only one count was recorded for around 80% of them. Of the sample, around 1.5% falls within the top ten clones.

The V and J genes are TRBV9 and TRBJ1-2, with TRBD1 matching 11 junction bases. Sequencing was carried out using peripheral blood. This receptor was obtained from a woman aged 40-49 years who had recovered from COVID-19. The DNA is as follows: TGTGCCAGCAGCCCGCGGACAGGGGGCCATGTGAATGGCTACACCTTC. It is translated as CASSPRTGGHVNGYTF.